Reported below is one T cell receptor (beta chain). Its antigen is unidentified. It was 85,000 to 100,000 TCR templates that were assayed per sample. Data came from immunoSEQ multiplex PCR; TCRdb stores just in-frame clones and leaves some out. Among 65,000 to 90,000 clones listed, around 93% were seen once. Germline V CDR1 and CDR2: SGHDN, FVKESK. The CDR3 runs to 14 residues. Trimming left V 4 bases short and J 4 bases short, with 13 bases between. The source of the sample is a study of siplizumab effects on memory and regulatory T cells. The study, taken as a whole, reports: A minor share of alloreactive clones matched unstimulated subsets. It was never confirmed that proliferating Tregs from siplizumab cultures were suppressive. Alloreactive sequences traceable to unstimulated CD4+ memory cells were significantly reduced by siplizumab.

Sequences were obtained from CD8+ T cells sorted from blood. The source of this sequence is a human donor in good health. The chain links TRBV14 to TRBJ1-1; D gene ambiguous. The CDR3 loop reads CASSRVGLGTEAFF. CDR3 bases: TGTGCCAGCAGCCGCGTAGGGTTGGGCACTGAAGCTTTCTTT. The full variable domain, rest sourced from reference TRBV14 and TRBJ1-1, is EAGVTQFPSHSVIEKGQTVTLRCDPISGHDNLYWYRRVMGKEIKFLLHFVKESKQDESGMPNNRFLAERTGGTYSTLKVQPAELEDSGVYFCASSRVGLGTEAFFGQGTRLTVV.